These T cell receptor beta chains were read from a single sample in a study of blood T cell repertoires in COVID-19. Data came from immunoSEQ multiplex PCR; TCRdb stores just in-frame clones and leaves some out. The sample lists roughly 410,000 clones; over 75% were seen once. The sample taken for sequencing was peripheral blood. The receptors stem from a woman aged 55-75 years with COVID-19, enrolled during active disease. Both conserved end residues are part of each CDR3. The D gene is left open where the match is weak. Not every row has a clone size; where given, it reads once, few, many or a size class.

d_call | j_call | v_call | clone_size | cdr3_aa | cdr3_nt
TRBD2 | TRBJ2-1 | TRBV9 | - | CASSFSGGEGEQFF | TGTGCCAGCAGCTTCAGCGGGGGCGAGGGTGAGCAGTTCTTC
TRBD1 | TRBJ1-1 | TRBV12-3/TRBV12-4 | - | CASISQGYTEAFF | TGTGCCAGCATCTCACAGGGGTACACTGAAGCTTTCTTT
- | TRBJ2-1 | TRBV9 | - | CASSVQSDEQFF | TGTGCCAGCAGCGTACAGTCAGATGAGCAGTTCTTC
- | TRBJ1-2 | TRBV10-3 | once | CAISKIDRFSDYGYTF | TGTGCCATCAGCAAAATAGACAGGTTCTCGGACTATGGCTACACCTTC
- | TRBJ2-7 | TRBV15 | - | CATSRGSSYEQYF | TGTGCCACCAGCAGGGGGAGTTCCTACGAGCAGTACTTC
- | TRBJ2-7 | TRBV27 | - | CASSRSDRVSYEQYF | TGTGCCAGCAGCAGGTCGGACAGAGTTTCCTACGAGCAGTACTTC
TRBD1 | TRBJ1-5 | TRBV2 | - | CASSGTGLIQPQHF | TGTGCCAGCAGTGGGACAGGCCTGATCCAGCCCCAGCATTTT
TRBD2 | TRBJ2-1 | TRBV28 | - | CASSSGLAGWEFF | TGTGCCAGCAGTTCCGGCCTAGCGGGGTGGGAGTTCTTC
- | TRBJ1-1 | TRBV3-1/TRBV3-2 | - | CASSPGGIIAFF | TGTGCCAGCAGCCCTGGGGGGATTATAGCTTTCTTT
TRBD1 | TRBJ2-1 | TRBV6-5 | - | CATESGTGTYNEQFF | TGTGCCACCGAGTCCGGGACAGGGACCTACAATGAGCAGTTCTTC
- | TRBJ1-2 | TRBV6-5 | - | CASSSGALGTNYGYTF | TGTGCCAGCAGTTCCGGAGCTCTCGGGACTAACTATGGCTACACCTTC
- | TRBJ2-7 | TRBV12-3/TRBV12-4 | - | CASSHLQGYEQYF | TGTGCCAGCAGTCACCTACAGGGTTACGAGCAGTACTTC
TRBD2 | TRBJ2-7 | TRBV14 | - | CASSQGLPPYEQYF | TGTGCCAGCAGCCAGGGACTACCCCCCTACGAGCAGTACTTC
TRBD1 | TRBJ1-1 | TRBV19 | - | CASIGRGVRAEAFF | TGTGCCAGTATCGGCAGGGGGGTGAGGGCTGAAGCTTTCTTT
TRBD1 | TRBJ1-1 | TRBV4-2 | - | CASSLALPGQWVTEAFF | TGTGCCAGCAGCTTAGCCCTGCCGGGACAGTGGGTCACTGAAGCTTTCTTT
- | TRBJ1-5 | TRBV15 | - | CATSRLLQPQHF | TGTGCCACCAGCAGACTTCTCCAGCCCCAGCATTTT
TRBD2 | TRBJ2-3 | TRBV9 | few | CASSGSGGITDTQYF | TGTGCCAGCAGCGGTAGCGGGGGGATCACAGATACGCAGTATTTT
- | TRBJ2-1 | TRBV14 | - | CASSSGTYNEQFF | TGTGCCAGTTCATCCGGGACCTACAATGAGCAGTTCTTC
TRBD1 | TRBJ2-2 | TRBV4-1 | once | CASSQEQGAYTGELFF | TGCGCCAGCAGCCAAGAACAGGGGGCGTACACCGGGGAGCTGTTTTTT
- | TRBJ2-3 | TRBV2 | once | CASSDRGTDTQYF | TGTGCCAGCAGTGATAGGGGAACAGATACGCAGTATTTT
- | TRBJ1-4 | TRBV6-5 | - | CASSYTGTNNEKLFF | TGTGCCAGCAGTTACACCGGGACAAATAATGAAAAACTGTTTTTT
- | TRBJ2-1 | TRBV29-1 | - | CSVVGQSYNEQFF | TGCAGCGTTGTTGGGCAATCCTACAATGAGCAGTTCTTC
TRBD2 | TRBJ2-1 | TRBV5-6 | few | CASNIAGGFSEQFF | TGTGCCAGCAACATAGCGGGGGGGTTTAGTGAGCAGTTCTTC
TRBD2 | TRBJ2-6 | TRBV7-3 | - | CASSLTSGTGANVLTF | TGTGCCAGCAGCTTAACTAGCGGGACTGGGGCCAACGTCCTGACTTTC
- | TRBJ2-7 | TRBV18 | - | CASSPSEGPYEQYF | TGTGCCAGCTCACCGTCGGAGGGGCCCTACGAGCAGTACTTC
TRBD1 | TRBJ1-3 | TRBV18 | - | CASSSDREFTIYF | TGTGCCAGCTCATCGGACAGGGAATTCACCATATATTTT
TRBD1 | TRBJ1-3 | TRBV5-4 | - | CASTNQGAVGNTIYF | TGTGCCAGCACCAACCAGGGGGCGGTTGGAAACACCATATATTTT
- | TRBJ2-3 | TRBV7-9 | - | CASSLGTGSTDTQYF | TGTGCCAGCAGCTTAGGGACTGGAAGCACAGATACGCAGTATTTT
TRBD2 | TRBJ2-1 | TRBV24-1 | - | CATSDALAGAINEQFF | TGTGCCACCAGTGATGCACTAGCGGGGGCTATCAATGAGCAGTTCTTC
- | TRBJ2-7 | TRBV29-1 | few | CSVDRSATGRYEQYF | TGCAGCGTTGACCGCTCCGCGACAGGGAGGTACGAGCAGTACTTC
TRBD1 | TRBJ1-2 | TRBV29-1 | few | CSVAASRTGAGYTF | TGCAGCGTTGCCGCCTCCCGGACAGGGGCCGGCTACACCTTC
- | TRBJ1-5 | TRBV19 | - | CASTPQGLSNQPQHF | TGTGCCAGTACTCCACAGGGACTAAGTAATCAGCCCCAGCATTTT
- | TRBJ1-5 | TRBV30 | - | CAWRKQGMQPQHF | TGTGCCTGGAGAAAACAGGGTATGCAGCCCCAGCATTTT
TRBD1 | TRBJ1-5 | TRBV4-2 | - | CASSQGTGSVNQPQHF | TGTGCCAGCAGCCAGGGGACAGGATCGGTGAATCAGCCCCAGCATTTT
TRBD1 | TRBJ2-7 | TRBV28 | once | CASSLGTGRLNEQYF | TGTGCCAGCAGTTTGGGGACAGGGCGACTGAACGAGCAGTACTTC
TRBD2 | TRBJ2-3 | TRBV7-2 | - | CASSLLLAGGTGDTQYF | TGTGCCAGCAGCTTATTACTAGCGGGGGGCACGGGAGATACGCAGTATTTT
TRBD2 | TRBJ2-2 | TRBV7-7 | - | CASSLPSGGSGELFF | TGTGCTAGCAGCTTGCCGAGCGGGGGGTCCGGGGAGCTGTTTTTT
- | TRBJ1-2 | TRBV5-4 | once | CASSAGGRANYGYTF | TGTGCCAGCAGCGCAGGCGGGCGAGCTAACTATGGCTACACCTTC
- | TRBJ1-2 | TRBV7-9 | - | CASSPPGSGNLDTF | TGTGCCAGCAGCCCCCCGGGATCGGGGAATCTCGACACCTTC
- | TRBJ1-1 | TRBV28 | - | CASSRPQRYAEAFF | TGTGCCAGCAGCCGCCCGCAACGGTATGCTGAAGCTTTCTTT
TRBD1 | TRBJ2-7 | TRBV7-9 | once | CAIGTGAYEQYF | TGTGCGATCGGGACAGGAGCCTACGAGCAGTACTTC
TRBD2 | TRBJ2-5 | TRBV10-1 | - | CARTSGGAYETQYF | TGCGCCAGGACTAGCGGGGGGGCATATGAGACCCAGTACTTC
- | TRBJ1-1 | TRBV27 | few | CASGRGGLNTEAFF | TGTGCCAGCGGCCGGGGGGGCCTAAACACTGAAGCTTTCTTT
TRBD1 | TRBJ1-6 | TRBV6-5 | - | CASASGTGDSPLHF | TGTGCCAGCGCGTCCGGGACAGGGGATTCACCCCTCCACTTT
- | TRBJ1-1 | TRBV4-2 | - | CASSQQSKVNTEAFF | TGTGCCAGCAGCCAGCAAAGCAAAGTGAACACTGAAGCTTTCTTT
- | TRBJ1-5 | TRBV21-1 | - | CASSKVGLSTAHYQPQHF | TGTGCCAGCAGCAAAGTAGGCCTCAGTACAGCACACTATCAGCCCCAGCATTTT
TRBD2 | TRBJ2-3 | TRBV5-1 | once | CASSSRYSGRTDTQYF | TGCGCCAGCAGCTCGAGGTATAGCGGGCGCACAGATACGCAGTATTTT
- | TRBJ1-2 | TRBV24-1 | - | CATSDFGRSYGYTF | TGTGCCACCAGTGATTTCGGCCGGAGCTATGGCTACACCTTC
TRBD1 | TRBJ2-2 | TRBV7-3 | - | CASRPGQGSTGELFF | TGTGCCAGCAGGCCGGGACAGGGGTCCACCGGGGAGCTGTTTTTT
TRBD1 | TRBJ1-5 | TRBV7-9 | - | CASSEGTGLQPQHF | TGTGCCAGCAGCGAGGGGACAGGGCTTCAGCCCCAGCATTTT
- | TRBJ1-1 | TRBV5-1 | - | CASSSGLMNTEAFF | TGCGCCAGCAGCTCCGGACTCATGAACACTGAAGCTTTCTTT
- | TRBJ1-6 | TRBV27 | - | CASAVSRGGGGSPLHF | TGTGCCAGCGCCGTCTCTAGGGGGGGAGGGGGTTCACCCCTCCACTTT
- | TRBJ1-2 | TRBV19 | - | CASSSRQGRYEGYTF | TGTGCCAGTAGTAGTAGGCAGGGTCGGTATGAAGGCTACACCTTC
- | TRBJ1-1 | TRBV5-6 | - | CASSLAGYWNTEAFF | TGTGCCAGCAGCTTGGCAGGGTATTGGAACACTGAAGCTTTCTTT
TRBD2 | TRBJ2-7 | TRBV27 | once | CASSSTSGGAISNEQYF | TGTGCCAGCAGTTCCACTAGCGGGGGGGCCATAAGCAACGAGCAGTACTTC